One sample yielded the 24 T cell receptor beta chains listed below, sequenced in a study of T cell responses to AZD1222 COVID-19 vaccine. Some clones are missing from TCRdb's copy, which holds only in-frame ones; the method was immunoSEQ multiplex PCR. The table includes about 150,000 clones, over 80% detected once. The starting material was peripheral blood, obtained on day 0 of MenACWY control vaccination. The receptors shown here come from an adult in good health.

The chain is built from TRBV5-4 and TRBJ2-1; 13 nucleotides align to TRBD2. Germline assignment: CDR1 SGHNT and CDR2 YYREEE (reference sequence). CDR3 length equals 17 residues. The ends lost 4 bases at V and 12 bases at J; junction bases unmatched: 16. CDR3 region: CASSPRGGTSGISGQFF. For the CDR3, the DNA is TGTGCCAGCAGCCCCCGCGGGGGGACTAGCGGGATCTCGGGGCAGTTCTTC.

V gene TRBV25-1 combines with J gene TRBJ1-6; TRBD1 matches 10 bases. Germline trimming cut 6 bases from V and 8 bases from J; bases unmatched to any gene: 4. Germline V gene sequence: CDR1 MGHDK, CDR2 SYGVNS. The CDR3 totals 14 residues. CDR3 nucleotides: TGTGCCAGCAGCCTGACAGGGGGCGATTCACCCCTCCACTTT. Encoded protein: CASSLTGGDSPLHF. The full variable domain, completed using reference TRBV25-1 and TRBJ1-6, is EADIYQTPRYLVIGTGKKITLECSQTMGHDKMYWYQQDPGMELHLIHYSYGVNSTEKGDLSSESTVSRIRTEHFPLTLESARPSHTSQYLCASSLTGGDSPLHFGNGTRLTVT.

This clone was observed once. V gene TRBV12-3 or TRBV12-4 combines with J gene TRBJ2-7, with D unclear. The CDR3 contains 13 residues. Trimming removed 7 bases at V and 7 bases at J, with 17 bases between. In DNA, the CDR3 is TGTGCCAGCATGACATCTACGATCTGGGAGCAGTACTTC. Translating gives CASMTSTIWEQYF.

This clone was observed once. V usage is TRBV24-1 and J usage is TRBJ2-1, with TRBD1 identical over 7 bases. Germline trimming cut 5 bases from V and 8 bases from J; bases unmatched to any gene: 11. Per the germline V gene, CDR1 is KGHDR and CDR2 is SFDVKD. This CDR3 has 15 residues. CDR3 DNA: TGTGCCACCAGTGTGGGACAGTCGGACGTGGATGAGCAGTTCTTC. Translation gives CATSVGQSDVDEQFF.

The chain employs TRBV5-1 and TRBJ1-1; tentatively, D is TRBD1 (5 bases). CDR3 length equals 15 residues. The ends were cut back, 5 bases at V and 4 bases at J, with 18 bases in the middle. Germline V CDR1 and CDR2: SGHRS, YFSETQ. The CDR3 spells CASSQQVSGSTEAFF. The CDR3 bases are TGCGCCAGCAGTCAACAGGTGTCCGGGAGCACTGAAGCTTTCTTT. Drawing the rest from reference TRBV5-1 and TRBJ1-1, the complete variable domain is KAGVTQTPRYLIKTRGQQVTLSCSPISGHRSVSWYQQTPGQGLQFLFEYFSETQRNKGNFPGRFSGRQFSNSRSEMNVSTLELGDSALYLCASSQQVSGSTEAFFGQGTRLTVV.

The rearrangement joins TRBV14 to TRBJ2-7; D remains ambiguous. This CDR3 is built from 15 residues. Trimming removed 1 base at V and 3 bases at J, with 13 bases between. Germline assignment: CDR1 SGHDN and CDR2 FVKESK. CDR3 bases: TGTGCCAGCAGCCAAGGAGCCACGTCTCTCTACGAGCAGTACTTC. As protein: CASSQGATSLYEQYF.

The V and J genes are TRBV9 and TRBJ1-1, with D uncertain. Trimming left V 4 bases short and J 1 base short, with 8 bases between. In germline, CDR1 is SGDLS, CDR2 YYNGEE. CDR3 length: 13 amino acids. This chain's CDR3 is CASSLNTNTEAFF. CDR3 sequence (DNA): TGTGCCAGCAGCCTAAACACGAACACTGAAGCTTTCTTT.

The CDR3 nucleotides read TGCGCCAGCAGCCAAGATATGTGGAACTACGAGCAGTACTTC. It specifies CASSQDMWNYEQYF. The V gene is TRBV4-1, the J gene TRBJ2-7; D not certain. Germline V lookup: CDR1 MGHRA, CDR2 YSYEKL. Trimming shortened V by 0 bases and J by 3 bases, and 9 bases separated the two germline ends. This CDR3 is 14 amino acids long.

The rearrangement uses TRBV11-1 and TRBJ2-2; 9 bases align to TRBD2. The CDR3 is 16 amino acids. Trimming cost V 7 bases and J 4 bases; bases outside gene matches: 10. Germline V lookup: CDR1 SGHAT, CDR2 FQDESV (reference sequence). CDR3 DNA sequence: TGTGCCAGCACCCCCTGGGCGGGAGGGACCACCGGGGAGCTGTTTTTT. Translated, it gives CASTPWAGGTTGELFF.

The chain carries TRBV11-3 and TRBJ2-1; 10 positions agree with TRBD2. The CDR3 is 15 amino acids. V trimming: 6 bases; J trimming: 7 bases; junction bases outside the gene matches: 9. From germline, CDR1 is SGHNT and CDR2 YENEEA. CDR3 in amino acids: CASSKRAGGPNEQFF. CDR3 sequence (DNA): TGTGCCAGCAGTAAAAGAGCGGGAGGGCCTAATGAGCAGTTCTTC.

The chain is built from TRBV15 and TRBJ2-5; a weak D match, TRBD1 (5 bases). Trimming left V 1 base short and J 5 bases short, with 14 bases between. The CDR3 length is 15 residues. Germline CDR1 LNHNV, CDR2 YYDKDF (reference sequence). CDR3 in amino acids: CATSRGGQGRETQYF. The CDR3 DNA sequence: TGTGCCACCAGCAGAGGGGGCCAGGGTCGGGAGACCCAGTACTTC.

CDR3 sequence (DNA): TGTGCCAGCAGTTCTAGACTAGCGGGATTGGCCCCCAATGAGCAGTTCTTC. Translated: CASSSRLAGLAPNEQFF. The chain uses TRBV28 and TRBJ2-1; TRBD2 matches at 11 bases. The CDR3 extends over 17 amino acids. J gave up 6 bases and V 4 bases, and 11 bases lay outside the gene matches. Germline V gene data show CDR1 as MDHEN and CDR2 as SYDVKM.

The chain is built from TRBV11-2 and TRBJ1-1, with a tentative D call TRBD1 (6 bases). Trimming removed 5 bases from V and 3 bases from J, with 13 bases in between. Germline-derived CDR1 and CDR2 are SGHAT and FQNNGV. This CDR3 is 14 amino acids long. The CDR3 is CASSPGDTDTEAFF. The CDR3 DNA sequence: TGTGCCAGCAGCCCGGGGGACACGGACACTGAAGCTTTCTTT.

J is TRBJ1-1 and V is TRBV11-1; D ambiguous. The CDR3 has 15 residues. V lost 6 bases to trimming and J lost 4 bases, with 18 bases between them. Germline V CDR1 and CDR2: SGHAT, FQDESV (reference sequence). The CDR3 nucleotides are TGTGCCAGCAGTGACACCAAGGGCAGCGTCACTGAAGCTTTCTTT. Protein: CASSDTKGSVTEAFF.

V usage is TRBV5-1 and J usage is TRBJ2-7, with 8 positions matching TRBD1. Trimming took 0 bases from V and 5 from J; bases not matched to a gene: 10. CDR3 size: 16 residues. Looked up from germline, CDR1 is SGHRS and CDR2 is YFSETQ. The CDR3 region has the DNA TGCGCCAGCAGCTTGGGGCGTTCAGGGGGCTTGGACGAGCAGTACTTC. Translated: CASSLGRSGGLDEQYF.

V is TRBV6-4 and J is TRBJ1-5, with 7 positions matching TRBD1. CDR1 and CDR2 (germline): MRHNA, SNTAGT. The CDR3 loop spans 18 amino acids. V lost 0 bases and J lost 4; bases outside the gene matches: 12. DNA of the CDR3: TGTGCCAGCAGTGACTCGAGAGTACGGGACAGCTCTAATCAGCCCCAGCATTTT. As protein: CASSDSRVRDSSNQPQHF.

The J gene is TRBJ1-1, the V gene TRBV19; D not certain. This CDR3 has 13 amino acids. V lost 4 bases, J lost 7 bases, and 13 bases lay in between. In germline, CDR1 is LNHDA, CDR2 SQIVND (reference sequence). The CDR3 nucleotides are TGTGCCAGTAGTACCGCTCAAGGTTATGAAGCTTTCTTT. Residues: CASSTAQGYEAFF.

V gene TRBV2 combines with J gene TRBJ2-1; tentative D call: TRBD1 (5 bases). The V gene's germline CDR1 is SNHLY and CDR2 FYNNEI. The CDR3 has 12 residues. Trimming took 7 bases from V and 6 from J, leaving 10 bases between them. The chain's CDR3 is CASTAGINEQFF. CDR3 in DNA: TGTGCCAGCACAGCAGGGATCAATGAGCAGTTCTTC.

This chain uses TRBV28 with TRBJ2-7; no firm D call. The CDR3 loop spans 15 amino acids. V shed 2 bases and J shed 2 bases, with 13 bases lying between them. Per the germline V gene, CDR1 is MDHEN and CDR2 is SYDVKM. The CDR3 reads CASSLRPEGPYEQYF. CDR3 nucleotides: TGTGCCAGCAGTTTACGACCCGAAGGCCCCTACGAGCAGTACTTC.

The rearrangement uses TRBV9 and TRBJ2-3, with 7 bases matching TRBD1. Trimming removed 4 bases from V and 4 bases from J; junction bases left unmatched: 9. Germline V CDR1 and CDR2: SGDLS, YYNGEE. This CDR3 contains 15 residues. In DNA form, the CDR3 reads TGTGCCAGCAGCCAAGGGGGCCTGGGGTCAGATACGCAGTATTTT. This encodes CASSQGGLGSDTQYF.

The chain couples TRBV18 to TRBJ1-5, with D unclear. Trimming removed 4 bases at V and 4 bases at J, with 11 bases between. Germline V CDR1 and CDR2: KGHSH, LQKENI. This CDR3 has 14 amino acids. CDR3 region: CASSQLEQNQPQHF. CDR3 DNA sequence: TGTGCCAGCTCACAGTTAGAGCAAAATCAGCCCCAGCATTTT. The complete variable domain, with remaining parts taken from reference TRBV18 and TRBJ1-5, reads NAGVMQNPRHLVRRRGQEARLRCSPMKGHSHVYWYRQLPEEGLKFMVYLQKENIIDESGMPKERFSAEFPKEGPSILRIQQVVRGDSAAYFCASSQLEQNQPQHFGDGTRLSIL.

The chain combines TRBV5-1 with TRBJ1-6; a weak D match, TRBD1 (5 bases). V shed 5 bases and J shed 10 bases, with 16 bases lying between them. The CDR3 has 14 residues. Germline CDR1 reads SGHRS; CDR2 reads YFSETQ. The chain's CDR3 is CASRVRQGFSPLHF. CDR3 bases: TGCGCCAGCAGGGTGAGGCAGGGATTCTCACCCCTCCACTTT. Based on the CDR3 plus reference TRBV5-1 and TRBJ1-6, the full variable domain is KAGVTQTPRYLIKTRGQQVTLSCSPISGHRSVSWYQQTPGQGLQFLFEYFSETQRNKGNFPGRFSGRQFSNSRSEMNVSTLELGDSALYLCASRVRQGFSPLHFGNGTRLTVT.

The chain is built from TRBV12-3 or TRBV12-4 and TRBJ1-1; D is ambiguous. This CDR3 region has 13 residues. V shed 3 bases and J shed 1 base, with 6 bases lying between them. This CDR3 reads CASSFQRNTEAFF. The CDR3 DNA is TGTGCCAGCAGTTTTCAACGGAACACTGAAGCTTTCTTT.

This clone was detected only a few times. This chain joins TRBV4-2 and TRBJ2-1; 9 bases align to TRBD2. The CDR3 covers 15 residues. V lost 1 base to trimming and J lost 12 bases; unmatched junction nucleotides: 10. Germline V gene sequence: CDR1 LGHNA, CDR2 YNFKEQ. CDR3 protein: CASSQGGGVQYGQFF. The CDR3 bases are TGTGCCAGCAGCCAAGGCGGGGGGGTTCAGTACGGGCAGTTCTTC.